The present T cell receptor (beta chain) was sequenced within a study of Graves' ophthalmopathy and Graves' hyperthyroidism (dated by TCRdb to the late 2010s). Some background on the complete study: Peripheral blood was collected at initial diagnosis, before any treatment. An independent validation cohort comprised roughly 20 hyperthyroidism patients and over 15 patients who later progressed from hyperthyroidism to ophthalmopathy. In total, some 140 blood samples were TCR-sequenced: 40 to 45 ophthalmopathy, about 75 hyperthyroidism and approximately 17 hyperthyroidism-to-ophthalmopathy patients. A discovery set of 95 to 100 patients (approximately 42 ophthalmopathy, 55 to 65 stable hyperthyroidism) was enrolled to explore V-J signatures distinguishing ophthalmopathy from hyperthyroidism. Once sampling was done, hyperthyroidism patients were given methimazole at a starting dose of 30 mg daily, while ophthalmopathy patients were given high-dose intravenous methylprednisolone. The study used TCR beta repertoire signatures to distinguish Graves' ophthalmopathy from Graves' hyperthyroidism and to predict progression to ophthalmopathy. In a handful of hyperthyroidism patients, the T-cell repertoires found in thyroid tissue were compared with those found in blood. What the study reported, not specific to this receptor: Most expanded thyroid clonotypes with a frequency above 0.001 also appeared in blood, which suggests that blood repertoires may reflect the immune response in the thyroid. The 13-signature model separated ophthalmopathy from stable hyperthyroidism with approximately 85% sensitivity and approximately 83% specificity in cross-validation, and 80%/75% in the test set. No statistical method was used to set the sample size in advance, and the investigators knew which group each participant was assigned to. In validation, the model predicted ophthalmopathy progression with about 71% sensitivity and roughly 72% specificity; some 13 predicted patients were CT-confirmed with GO in a median of around 6 months.

As regards this clonotype: This receptor's antigen is unknown. Base-call qualities are not available, and no considerably larger clone is one nucleotide away.

TCR beta CDR3 regions were amplified from RNA transcripts for repertoire sequencing. HTBI primers and the Qiagen OneStep RT-PCR kit were used in a first-round RT-PCR, which was followed by a second-round multiplex PCR, size selection and purification. The libraries underwent paired-end sequencing with 100 bp reads on an Illumina HiSeq2000. Concerning the study's data processing: SOAPnuke was used for read processing, and reads with adapters, uncalled bases, a mean Phred below 15, or no exact constant-primer or identifier match were discarded. COPE v1.2.5 was used to merge high-quality paired reads. Unique nucleotide sequences were defined as clonotypes and aligned to IMGT TRB V, D and J references using MiTCR v1.1. The analysis was limited to V-J combinations with a frequency above 0.0001, which together covered around 99% of the repertoires. A TCR clonal expansion and chaos score per V-J combination was defined as the ratio of F50 clonal expansion to chaos observed in the TCRdist matrix. Welch's t-statistics and random forest were used to narrow the features down to roughly twelve V-J combinations, which were then fed into a naive Bayes classifier. The Morisita-Horn index was used to measure how similar the thyroid and blood repertoires were. In-frame beta chains were kept once TCRdb had trimmed the public reads at Q25 with fastp and called clones with MiXCR. Each entry merges the rows of one CDR3 protein and shows their most common DNA and genes. TCRdb, not the original authors, processed these V and J calls. The sample includes 740,000 or so distinct CDR3 sequences, with 40% observed a single time. The top ten constitute 40% to 55% of the sample.

CDR1 and CDR2 (SQVTM, ANQGSEA) derive from the germline V gene. The trim is 8 bases for V and 7 bases for J, with a gap of 23 bases between the germline ends. From cysteine to phenylalanine, the CDR3 is 14 amino acids long. Only the CDR3 region is kept as DNA, spanning 42 bases read in frame from base 1. Ophthalmopathy patients had moderately to severely active disease, Clinical Activity Score of at least 3, NOSPECS grade of at least 4, and disease duration under 3 months. Patients with other autoimmune diseases, uncontrolled infections, pregnancy or lactation were excluded from the study. Diagnosis was based on clinical symptoms, serum thyroxine, TRAb, thyroid ultrasound and orbital computed tomography. PBMCs were isolated from around 10 ml of fresh peripheral blood by Ficoll-Paque density gradient centrifugation. Total RNA was extracted using Trizol reagent, and RNA quality was checked on an Agilent 2100 Bioanalyzer.

The sequence came from an adult man with Graves' ophthalmopathy. The sample consisted of peripheral blood. This chain is built from TRBV29-1 and TRBJ1-2, with TRBD1 as a weak D call on 5 bases. The CDR3 region reads CSLVAGFIRSGYTF. In nucleotides, the sequence is TGCAGCTTAGTTGCAGGGTTCATAAGAAGTGGCTACACCTTC. The full variable domain, with segments outside the CDR3 supplied by the reference TRBV29-1 and TRBJ1-2 proteins, appears as SAVISQKPSRDICQRGTSLTIQCQVDSQVTMMFWYRQQPGQSLTLIATANQGSEATYESGFVIDKFPISRPNLTFSTLTVSNMSPEDSSIYLCSLVAGFIRSGYTFGSGTRLTVV.